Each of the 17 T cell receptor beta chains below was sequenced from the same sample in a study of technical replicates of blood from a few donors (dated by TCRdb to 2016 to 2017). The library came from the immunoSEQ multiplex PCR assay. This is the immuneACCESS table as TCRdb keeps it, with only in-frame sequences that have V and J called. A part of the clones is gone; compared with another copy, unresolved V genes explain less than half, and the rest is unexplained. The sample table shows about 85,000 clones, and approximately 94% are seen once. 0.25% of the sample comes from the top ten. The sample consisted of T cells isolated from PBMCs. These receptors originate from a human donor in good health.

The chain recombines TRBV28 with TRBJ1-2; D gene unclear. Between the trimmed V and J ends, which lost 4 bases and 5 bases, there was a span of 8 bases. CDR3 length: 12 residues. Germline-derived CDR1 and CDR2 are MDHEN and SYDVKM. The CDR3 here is CASSSTGYGYTF. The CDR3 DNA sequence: TGTGCCAGCAGTTCGACGGGATATGGCTACACCTTC.

CDR3 in DNA: TGTGCCAGCAGCCCGGGACAGGGTAAGGCCTACGAGCAGTACTTC. It encodes CASSPGQGKAYEQYF. The rearrangement links TRBV7-9 to TRBJ2-7; TRBD1 matches 9 bases. Germline lookup yields CDR1 SEHNR and CDR2 FQNEAQ (reference sequence). The CDR3 sequence is 15 residues long. The V gene end was trimmed by 5 bases and the J gene end by 2 bases; junction bases not matched to a gene: 7.

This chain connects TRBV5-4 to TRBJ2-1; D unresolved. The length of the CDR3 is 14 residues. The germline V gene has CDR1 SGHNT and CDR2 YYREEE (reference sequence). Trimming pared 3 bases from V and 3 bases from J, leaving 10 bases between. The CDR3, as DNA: TGTGCCAGCAGCTCGGTAGGAGTCTACAATGAGCAGTTCTTC. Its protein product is CASSSVGVYNEQFF.

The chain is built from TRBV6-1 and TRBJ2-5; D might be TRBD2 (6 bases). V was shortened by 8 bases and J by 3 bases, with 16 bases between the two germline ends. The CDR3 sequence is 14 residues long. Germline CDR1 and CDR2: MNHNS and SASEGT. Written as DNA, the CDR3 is TGTGCCAGCGAACTCCAGCCGGGGGAAGAGACCCAGTACTTC. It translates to CASELQPGEETQYF.

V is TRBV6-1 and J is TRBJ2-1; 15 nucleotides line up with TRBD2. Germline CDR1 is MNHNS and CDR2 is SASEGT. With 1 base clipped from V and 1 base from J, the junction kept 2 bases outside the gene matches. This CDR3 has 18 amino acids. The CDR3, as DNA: TGTGCCAGCAGTGAAGGGGGACTAGCGGGGGGATCCTACAATGAGCAGTTCTTC. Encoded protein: CASSEGGLAGGSYNEQFF.

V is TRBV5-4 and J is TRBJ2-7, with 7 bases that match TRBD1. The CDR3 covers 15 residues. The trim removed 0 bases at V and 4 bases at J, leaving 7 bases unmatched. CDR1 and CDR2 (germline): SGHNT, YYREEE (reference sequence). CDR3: CASSLGRDRFYEQYF. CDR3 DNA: TGTGCCAGCAGCTTGGGTCGGGACAGATTTTACGAGCAGTACTTC.

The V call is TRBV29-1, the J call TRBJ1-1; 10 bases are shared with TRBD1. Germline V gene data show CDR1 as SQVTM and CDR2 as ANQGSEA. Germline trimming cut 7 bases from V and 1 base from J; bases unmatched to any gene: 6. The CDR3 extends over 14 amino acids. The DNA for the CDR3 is TGCAGCGCCGACAGGGGGCGGGGGAACACTGAAGCTTTCTTT. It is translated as CSADRGRGNTEAFF.

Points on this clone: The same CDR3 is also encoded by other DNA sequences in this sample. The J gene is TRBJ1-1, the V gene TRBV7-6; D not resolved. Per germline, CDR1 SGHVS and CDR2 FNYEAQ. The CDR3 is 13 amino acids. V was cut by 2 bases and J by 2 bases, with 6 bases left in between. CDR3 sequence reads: CASSLQANTEAFF. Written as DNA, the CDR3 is TGTGCCAGCAGCTTACAAGCTAACACTGAAGCTTTCTTT.

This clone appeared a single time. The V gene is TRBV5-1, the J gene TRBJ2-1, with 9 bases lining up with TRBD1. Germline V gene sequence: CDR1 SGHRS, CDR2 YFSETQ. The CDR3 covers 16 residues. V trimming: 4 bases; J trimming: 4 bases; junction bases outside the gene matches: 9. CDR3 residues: CASSLRWTGEYNEQFF. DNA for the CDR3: TGCGCCAGCAGCCTACGTTGGACAGGGGAATACAATGAGCAGTTCTTC.

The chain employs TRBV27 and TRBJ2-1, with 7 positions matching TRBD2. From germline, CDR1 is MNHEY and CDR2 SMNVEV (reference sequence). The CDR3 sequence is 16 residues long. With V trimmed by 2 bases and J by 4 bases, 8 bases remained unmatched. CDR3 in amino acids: CASSLPWEGPYNEQFF. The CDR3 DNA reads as TGTGCCAGCAGTTTACCCTGGGAGGGCCCTTACAATGAGCAGTTCTTC.

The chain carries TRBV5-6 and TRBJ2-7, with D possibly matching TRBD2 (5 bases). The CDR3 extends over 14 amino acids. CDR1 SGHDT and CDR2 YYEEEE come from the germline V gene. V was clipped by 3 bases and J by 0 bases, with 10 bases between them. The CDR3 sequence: CASSSDLNSYEQYF. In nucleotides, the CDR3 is TGTGCCAGCAGCTCGGACTTGAACTCCTACGAGCAGTACTTC.

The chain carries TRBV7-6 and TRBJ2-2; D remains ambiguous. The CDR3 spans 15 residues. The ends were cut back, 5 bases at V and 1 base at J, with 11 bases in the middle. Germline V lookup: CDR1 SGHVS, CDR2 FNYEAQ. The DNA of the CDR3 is TGTGCCAGCAGCCGCCGGAGCAGGAACACCGGGGAGCTGTTTTTT. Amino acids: CASSRRSRNTGELFF.

CDR3 nucleotide sequence: TGTGCCGGGGGACTAGCGGGAGGAGTAGGGGAGCTGTTTTTT. It translates to CAGGLAGGVGELFF. V is TRBV19 and J is TRBJ2-2; TRBD2 aligns across 15 bases. J was trimmed by 8 bases and V by 11 bases; bases with no gene match: 6. The CDR3 has 14 residues. The germline CDR1 and CDR2 sequences are LNHDA and SQIVND (reference sequence). The full variable domain, rest sourced from reference TRBV19 and TRBJ2-2, is DGGITQSPKYLFRKEGQNVTLSCEQNLNHDAMYWYRQDPGQGLRLIYYSQIVNDFQKGDIAEGYSVSREKKESFPLTVTSAQKNPTAFYLCAGGLAGGVGELFFGEGSRLTVL.

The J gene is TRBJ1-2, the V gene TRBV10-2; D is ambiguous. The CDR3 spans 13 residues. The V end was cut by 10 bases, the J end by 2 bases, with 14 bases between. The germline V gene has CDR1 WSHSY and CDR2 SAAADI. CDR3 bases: TGCGCCACTCAAGGCGGGGAAAACTATGGCTACACCTTC. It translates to CATQGGENYGYTF.

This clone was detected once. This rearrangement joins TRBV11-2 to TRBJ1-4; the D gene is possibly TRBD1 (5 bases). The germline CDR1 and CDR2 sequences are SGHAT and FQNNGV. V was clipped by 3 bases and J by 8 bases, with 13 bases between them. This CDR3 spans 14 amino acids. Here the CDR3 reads CASSFQGLGEKLFF. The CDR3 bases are TGTGCCAGCAGCTTTCAGGGTTTGGGAGAAAAACTGTTTTTT.

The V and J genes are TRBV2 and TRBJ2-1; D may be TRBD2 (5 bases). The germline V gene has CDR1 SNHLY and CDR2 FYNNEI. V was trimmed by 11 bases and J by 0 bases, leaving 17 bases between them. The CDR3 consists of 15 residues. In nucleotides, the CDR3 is TGTGCCTCGCGGCCTAGCACGAGCTCCTACAATGAGCAGTTCTTC. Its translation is CASRPSTSSYNEQFF.

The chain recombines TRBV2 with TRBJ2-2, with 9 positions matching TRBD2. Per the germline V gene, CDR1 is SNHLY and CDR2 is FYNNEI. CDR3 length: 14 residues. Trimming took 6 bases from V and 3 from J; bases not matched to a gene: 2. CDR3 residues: CASRRLADTGELFF. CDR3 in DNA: TGTGCCAGCAGAAGACTAGCGGACACCGGGGAGCTGTTTTTT.